These 28 T cell receptor beta chains were sequenced from one sample in a study of early T cells in non-severe SARS-CoV-2 infection. TCRdb ran MiXCR on the 5' RACE reads and lists one entry per CDR3 protein. Altogether some 49,000 distinct CDR3 sequences are present, about 11% being singletons, with the ten largest covering over 7.5%. Material: whole blood. The receptors stem from an adult who was a healthcare worker with PCR-confirmed SARS-CoV-2 infection or an uninfected control (not recorded which).

Many counts were recorded for this clonotype. This chain uses TRBV20-1 with TRBJ2-3, with D unresolved. Trimming removed 4 bases from V and 0 bases from J, with 14 bases in between. The germline V gene has CDR1 DFQATT and CDR2 SNEGSKA (reference sequence). The CDR3 totals 15 residues. The CDR3 loop reads CSAIAQPLSTDTQYF. The CDR3 DNA reads TGCAGTGCTATCGCTCAGCCCCTAAGCACAGATACGCAGTATTTT.

This clonotype appeared many times. The V call is TRBV7-9, the J call TRBJ1-1; TRBD1 might be the D (5 bases). CDR3 length: 14 residues. Germline CDR1 is SEHNR and CDR2 is FQNEAQ (reference sequence). The V and J ends lost 5 bases and 5 bases respectively, with 15 bases between them. This CDR3 is CASSPVGRGTEAFF. In DNA, the CDR3 is TGTGCCAGCAGCCCCGTGGGGCGTGGAACTGAAGCTTTCTTT.

This clonotype was counted a few times. The chain uses TRBV7-2 and TRBJ1-5; D is unclear. This CDR3 has 13 residues. The V and J ends lost 5 bases and 2 bases respectively, with 7 bases between them. Germline CDR1 reads SGHTA; CDR2 reads FQGNSA. Here the CDR3 DNA reads TGTGCCAGCAGCCCTTCCGGCAATCAGCCCCAGCATTTT. It yields the protein CASSPSGNQPQHF. Full variable domain (remainder filled in from reference TRBV7-2 and TRBJ1-5): GAGVSQSPSNKVTEKGKDVELRCDPISGHTALYWYRQSLGQGLEFLIYFQGNSAPDKSGLPSDRFSAERTGGSVSTLTIQRTQQEDSAVYLCASSPSGNQPQHFGDGTRLSIL.

The chain links TRBV12-3 or TRBV12-4 to TRBJ1-6, with 10 bases matching TRBD1. The V gene end was trimmed by 5 bases and the J gene end by 7 bases; junction bases not matched to a gene: 5. This CDR3 has 15 amino acids. CDR3 in amino acids: CASSIGGQGNSPLHF. The DNA of the CDR3 is TGTGCCAGCAGTATAGGGGGACAGGGGAATTCACCCCTCCACTTT.

This clonotype was found a few times. This chain uses TRBV7-9 with TRBJ2-7; D gene unclear. From germline, CDR1 is SEHNR and CDR2 FQNEAQ (reference sequence). Trimming stripped 1 base from V and 4 bases from J, with 5 bases between. This CDR3 has 12 residues. The CDR3 DNA reads as TGTGCCAGCAGCTTAGAACAGTACGAGCAGTACTTC. As protein: CASSLEQYEQYF.

This chain uses TRBV11-2 with TRBJ1-4; D gene ambiguous. The CDR3 sequence is 8 residues long. CDR1 is SGHAT and CDR2 is FQNNGV in the germline V gene. Trimming removed 9 bases from V and 12 bases from J, with 5 bases in between. CDR3 residues: CASPELFF. The CDR3 DNA is TGTGCCAGTCCCGAACTGTTTTTT.

This clonotype has ten or more counts. CDR3 sequence (DNA): TGCAGTGCTAGACCAGTAGGGGGGCAGACCACTGAAGCTTTCTTT. As protein: CSARPVGGQTTEAFF. The rearrangement links TRBV20-1 to TRBJ1-1; D is possibly TRBD1 (6 bases). Trimming took 2 bases from V and 4 from J, leaving 17 bases between them. Germline V gives CDR1 DFQATT, CDR2 SNEGSKA (reference sequence). The CDR3 runs to 15 residues.

This clonotype was found a few times. The chain carries TRBV7-9 and TRBJ2-1; unclear D gene. The CDR3 extends over 15 amino acids. The germline CDR1 and CDR2 sequences are SEHNR and FQNEAQ (reference sequence). V dropped 4 bases and J dropped 0 bases, with 10 bases sitting between them. In DNA form, the CDR3 reads TGTGCCAGCAGCTCGCCCCTATCCTCCTACAATGAGCAGTTCTTC. Translated, it gives CASSSPLSSYNEQFF. The full variable domain, with the rest looked up from reference TRBV7-9 and TRBJ2-1, is DTGVSQNPRHKITKRGQNVTFRCDPISEHNRLYWYRQTLGQGPEFLTYFQNEAQLEKSRLLSDRFSAERPKGSFSTLEIQRTEQGDSAMYLCASSSPLSSYNEQFFGPGTRLTVL.

This chain uses TRBV3-1 with TRBJ1-5; D gene ambiguous. CDR3 length: 13 amino acids. Trimming cost V 2 bases and J 7 bases, with 9 bases left between them. CDR1 and CDR2 (germline): LGHDT, YNNKEL (reference sequence). In DNA, the CDR3 is TGTGCCAGCAGCCAAAGCCACTTCCAGCCCCAGCATTTT. Translation gives CASSQSHFQPQHF.

Many counts were recorded for this clonotype. This chain uses TRBV6-2 or TRBV6-3 with TRBJ1-1; D is ambiguous. The V and J ends lost 4 bases and 0 bases respectively, with 15 bases between them. Germline values: CDR1 MNHEY, CDR2 SVGEGT. The CDR3 spans 16 residues. The CDR3 spells CASSSFGVRLNTEAFF. CDR3 bases: TGTGCCAGCAGTTCTTTCGGGGTTCGCCTGAACACTGAAGCTTTCTTT.

This clonotype was seen many times. J is TRBJ2-7 and V is TRBV19, with 7 nucleotides matching TRBD2. With V trimmed by 6 bases and J by 0 bases, 8 bases remained unmatched. The germline CDR1 and CDR2 sequences are LNHDA and SQIVND (reference sequence). This CDR3 has 15 residues. Here the CDR3 reads CASSPGLLSSYEQYF. For the CDR3, the DNA is TGTGCCAGTAGCCCGGGACTACTCTCCTCCTACGAGCAGTACTTC.

This clonotype was seen repeatedly, ten times or more. The V call is TRBV7-6, the J call TRBJ1-4; 7 bases line up with TRBD1. The CDR3 sequence is 15 residues long. Germline CDR1 and CDR2: SGHVS and FNYEAQ. Trimming removed 4 bases from V and 3 bases from J; junction bases left unmatched: 5. DNA for the CDR3: TGTGCCAGCAGCTCTCCGGGACAGCCTAATGAAAAACTGTTTTTT. The encoded protein is CASSSPGQPNEKLFF.

This clonotype was detected a few times. V is TRBV28 and J is TRBJ2-7; D gene unclear. The CDR3 contains 12 residues. V dropped 1 base and J dropped 4 bases, with 5 bases sitting between them. Germline CDR1 MDHEN, CDR2 SYDVKM. Written as DNA, the CDR3 is TGTGCCAGCAGTTTATCGGATTACGAGCAGTACTTC. Its protein is CASSLSDYEQYF.

This clonotype showed up many times. V gene TRBV20-1 combines with J gene TRBJ2-1, with 8 bases that match TRBD1. The V gene's germline CDR1 is DFQATT and CDR2 SNEGSKA (reference sequence). The CDR3 covers 13 residues. V trimming: 5 bases; J trimming: 7 bases; junction bases outside the gene matches: 7. This chain's CDR3 is CSAHPGGANEQFF. The CDR3 nucleotides read TGCAGTGCTCACCCAGGGGGCGCGAATGAGCAGTTCTTC.

The chain is built from TRBV15 and TRBJ2-1; 11 positions agree with TRBD2. The germline V gene encodes CDR1 LNHNV and CDR2 YYDKDF (reference sequence). The CDR3 loop spans 16 amino acids. V trimming: 1 base; J trimming: 7 bases; junction bases outside the gene matches: 6. This CDR3 reads CATSRAPSGRNNEQFF. The DNA of the CDR3 is TGTGCCACCAGCAGAGCCCCTAGCGGGAGGAATAATGAGCAGTTCTTC.

The chain carries TRBV9 and TRBJ1-2; D gene uncertain. Germline CDR1 SGDLS, CDR2 YYNGEE. This CDR3 spans 13 amino acids. Trimming shortened V by 7 bases and J by 5 bases, and 15 bases separated the two germline ends. CDR3 loop: CASPQAGFYGYTF. The CDR3 DNA follows: TGTGCCAGCCCCCAGGCAGGATTTTATGGCTACACCTTC.

This clonotype was recorded at least ten times. This chain uses TRBV20-1 with TRBJ2-4; 14 bases fit TRBD2. The trim removed 5 bases at V and 8 bases at J, leaving 11 bases unmatched. Germline assignment: CDR1 DFQATT and CDR2 SNEGSKA (reference sequence). This CDR3 has 16 amino acids. The CDR3 sequence: CSASRLAGGLGDIQYF. The CDR3 region has the DNA TGCAGTGCTTCCCGACTAGCGGGAGGGTTGGGAGACATTCAGTACTTC.

This clonotype was observed a few times. This chain connects TRBV28 to TRBJ2-2; D gene unclear. Trimming removed 2 bases from V and 5 bases from J, with 6 bases in between. Germline lookup yields CDR1 MDHEN and CDR2 SYDVKM. The CDR3 covers 13 residues. CDR3 residues: CASSLAVTGELFF. CDR3 in DNA: TGTGCCAGCAGTTTAGCAGTAACCGGGGAGCTGTTTTTT.

Many counts were recorded for this clonotype. Mismatch with germline at one junction end may stem from a read error. The J gene is TRBJ2-5, the V gene TRBV29-1; no definite D call. The germline CDR1 and CDR2 sequences are SQVTM and ANQGSEA. The CDR3 has 9 amino acids. The CDR3 sequence: CSVETPTSF. The CDR3 bases are TGCAGCGTTGAAACCCCCACATCCTTC.

The table lists this clonotype with many counts. The junction and the germline gene differ at one end; a read error may be behind it. This chain connects TRBV6-5 to TRBJ1-1, with 9 bases identical to TRBD1. CDR3 length equals 14 residues. Germline V gene data show CDR1 as MNHEY and CDR2 as SVGAGI. The CDR3 sequence is CASRIPGQGTEVFF. The CDR3 DNA reads TGTGCCAGCAGGATTCCGGGACAGGGCACTGAAGTTTTCTTT.

This clonotype has just a few counts. This chain connects TRBV7-2 to TRBJ2-3; 8 nucleotides line up with TRBD2. The germline CDR1 and CDR2 sequences are SGHTA and FQGNSA. The J segment lost 2 bases and the V segment lost 6 bases, leaving 7 bases of the junction unmatched. CDR3 length: 15 residues. CDR3 region: CASRQWTSITDTQYF. In DNA, the CDR3 is TGTGCCAGCAGACAATGGACTAGCATCACAGATACGCAGTATTTT. The full variable domain, in which reference TRBV7-2 and TRBJ2-3 provide the parts outside the CDR3, is GAGVSQSPSNKVTEKGKDVELRCDPISGHTALYWYRQSLGQGLEFLIYFQGNSAPDKSGLPSDRFSAERTGGSVSTLTIQRTQQEDSAVYLCASRQWTSITDTQYFGPGTRLTVL.

The chain links TRBV27 to TRBJ1-6; D not resolved. Germline V gene sequence: CDR1 MNHEY, CDR2 SMNVEV (reference sequence). The CDR3 is 13 residues long. V dropped 3 bases and J dropped 7 bases, with 7 bases sitting between them. The CDR3 DNA reads as TGTGCCAGCAGTTTCGACGGAAATTCACCCCTCCACTTT. The encoded protein is CASSFDGNSPLHF.

About this clonotype itself: This may come from a read error, since a much larger clone is one base off. The gene calls are TRBV10-3 and TRBJ2-7; 10 nucleotides line up with TRBD2. The CDR3 length is 14 residues. Germline assignment: CDR1 ENHRY and CDR2 SYGVKD. V lost 6 bases and J lost 7; bases outside the gene matches: 9. The CDR3 sequence is CAISGGQAGGEQYF. CDR3 nucleotides: TGTGCCATCAGCGGAGGACAAGCGGGAGGGGAGCAGTACTTC.

This clonotype was recorded a few times. The chain couples TRBV14 to TRBJ2-2; 8 bases line up with TRBD1. CDR1 is SGHDN and CDR2 is FVKESK in the germline V gene. V shed 4 bases and J 6 bases; nucleotides not matched to a gene: 10. CDR3 length: 16 amino acids. The DNA for the CDR3 is TGTGCCAGCAGCCCCTTAGACAGGGGCCCGGCCGGGGAGCTGTTTTTT. The encoded protein is CASSPLDRGPAGELFF.

This clonotype was seen more than once but under ten times. The chain combines TRBV6-6 with TRBJ2-1; maybe TRBD1 (5 bases). Germline V CDR1 and CDR2: MNHNY, SVGAGI (reference sequence). The CDR3 consists of 14 residues. Between the trimmed V and J ends, which lost 2 bases and 5 bases, there was a span of 10 bases. The CDR3 bases are TGTGCCAGCAGTTACATGGACACTAACAATGAGCAGTTCTTC. It specifies CASSYMDTNNEQFF.

The sample holds many counts of this clonotype. J is TRBJ1-2 and V is TRBV7-2; 8 bases match TRBD1. The CDR3 extends over 16 amino acids. Trimming took 5 bases from V and 4 from J; bases not matched to a gene: 12. Germline CDR1 and CDR2: SGHTA and FQGNSA. As DNA, the CDR3 is TGTGCCAGCAGCGCCCGTCCCCTGACAGGGGTCTATGGCTACACCTTC. Protein sequence: CASSARPLTGVYGYTF.

Ten or more counts support this clonotype. This rearrangement joins TRBV11-1 to TRBJ2-5; possible D gene TRBD1, 5 bases. The germline V gene has CDR1 SGHAT and CDR2 FQDESV (reference sequence). V lost 3 bases and J lost 3, with 8 bases in between. The CDR3 is made up of 13 amino acids. CDR3 loop: CASSFATEETQYF. The CDR3, as DNA: TGTGCCAGCAGCTTCGCGACAGAAGAGACCCAGTACTTC. Complete variable domain (other parts from reference TRBV11-1 and TRBJ2-5): EAEVAQSPRYKITEKSQAVAFWCDPISGHATLYWYRQILGQGPELLVQFQDESVVDDSQLPKDRFSAERLKGVDSTLKIQPAELGDSAMYLCASSFATEETQYFGPGTRLLVL.

This clonotype showed up many times. The rearrangement uses TRBV9 and TRBJ2-1, with 7 positions matching TRBD1. Germline CDR1 and CDR2: SGDLS and YYNGEE. The V gene end was trimmed by 2 bases and the J gene end by 5 bases; junction bases not matched to a gene: 7. There are 15 residues in the CDR3. CDR3: CASSVMGQTDNEQFF. CDR3 sequence (DNA): TGTGCCAGCAGCGTGATGGGACAGACCGACAATGAGCAGTTCTTC.